This TCR beta chain derives from a study of blood T cell repertoires in COVID-19. Study background: T cells, B-cell-depleted T cells, or PBMCs supplied cDNA or gDNA.

The CDR3 runs 16 residues. V dropped 4 bases and J dropped 9; count of bases not matched to a gene: 8. Looked up from germline, CDR1 is KGHDR and CDR2 is SFDVKD. The method was immunoSEQ multiplex PCR; TCRdb's version includes in-frame clones alone and lacks a portion of them. This table holds some 250,000 clones, roughly 84% found once. The clonotype originates from a man aged 55 to 70 with acute or convalescent COVID-19. The material sequenced was peripheral blood. The rearrangement joins TRBV24-1 to TRBJ2-1, with 13 bases identical to TRBD2. CDR3 sequence (DNA): TGTGCCACCAGTGAGCCCGGACTAGCGGGAGAGGTTGAGCAGTTCTTC. This translates into CATSEPGLAGEVEQFF.